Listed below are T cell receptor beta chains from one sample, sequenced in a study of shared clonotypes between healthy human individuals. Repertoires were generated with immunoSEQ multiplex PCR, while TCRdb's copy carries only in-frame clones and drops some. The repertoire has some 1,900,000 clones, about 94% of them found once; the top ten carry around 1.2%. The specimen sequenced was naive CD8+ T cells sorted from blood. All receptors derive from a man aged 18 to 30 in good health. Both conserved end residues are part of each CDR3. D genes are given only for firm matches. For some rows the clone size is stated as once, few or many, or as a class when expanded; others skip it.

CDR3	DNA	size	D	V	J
CASSSDRDTEQFF	TGTGCCAGCAGTTCCGACCGGGACACTGAGCAGTTCTTC	once	NA	TRBV28	TRBJ2-1
CASSPDRESYGYTF	TGTGCCAGCAGCCCCGACAGGGAGAGCTATGGCTACACCTTC	NA	TRBD1	TRBV7-9	TRBJ1-2
CASTERGPGELFF	TGTGCCAGCACGGAGAGGGGTCCCGGGGAGCTGTTTTTT	NA	NA	TRBV28	TRBJ2-2
CASSELAGGYEQYF	TGTGCCAGCAGTGAACTAGCGGGAGGCTACGAGCAGTACTTC	NA	TRBD2	TRBV25-1	TRBJ2-7
CASSFGSPYEQYF	TGTGCCAGCAGCTTCGGCAGCCCCTACGAGCAGTACTTC	NA	NA	TRBV5-6	TRBJ2-7
CASSLGVGLAGETQYF	TGCGCCAGCAGCTTGGGTGTGGGGCTAGCTGGAGAGACCCAGTACTTC	NA	NA	TRBV5-1	TRBJ2-5
CASSFGTRVMYEQFF	TGTGCCAGCAGTTTCGGGACTAGGGTAATGTATGAGCAGTTCTTC	NA	TRBD2	TRBV27	TRBJ2-1
CASSLGGGNYEQYF	TGTGCCAGCTCCTTGGGCGGGGGAAACTACGAGCAGTACTTC	NA	TRBD2	TRBV27	TRBJ2-7
CASSRPGQRAAFF	TGTGCCAGCAGTCGCCCGGGACAGCGAGCTGCTTTCTTT	NA	TRBD1	TRBV2	TRBJ1-1
CASSAGTGYSPLHF	TGTGCCAGCAGCGCCGGGACTGGATATTCACCCCTCCACTTT	NA	NA	TRBV2	TRBJ1-6
CASSHGGSYEQYF	TGCGCCAGCAGCCACGGCGGTTCCTACGAGCAGTACTTC	NA	NA	TRBV4-3	TRBJ2-7
CASSLGRNYEQYF	TGTGCCAGCAGCTTAGGGCGTAATTACGAGCAGTACTTC	NA	NA	TRBV13	TRBJ2-7
CASNQSREAANEKLFF	TGTGCCAGCAACCAAAGTAGAGAAGCGGCTAATGAAAAACTGTTTTTT	NA	NA	TRBV5-6	TRBJ1-4
CASSYSGPQNIQYF	TGTGCCAGCAGCTACTCCGGGCCTCAAAACATTCAGTACTTC	NA	NA	TRBV11-2	TRBJ2-4
CASSKNPGDEQFF	TGTGCCAGCAGCAAAAATCCCGGGGATGAGCAGTTCTTC	NA	NA	TRBV7-9	TRBJ2-1
CASTSRGRIYEQYF	TGTGCCAGCACCAGTAGGGGCAGGATCTACGAGCAGTACTTC	NA	NA	TRBV6-5	TRBJ2-7
CASSFNGGPQETQYF	TGTGCCAGCAGCTTCAACGGGGGTCCCCAAGAGACCCAGTACTTC	NA	NA	TRBV5-6	TRBJ2-5
CASSLQGPPLSTDTQYF	TGTGCCAGCAGCTTGCAAGGCCCACCGCTTAGCACAGATACGCAGTATTTT	once	NA	TRBV9	TRBJ2-3
CSVQTSGRYEQYF	TGCAGCGTTCAGACTAGCGGGAGGTACGAGCAGTACTTC	once	TRBD2	TRBV29-1	TRBJ2-7
CASSIAPPDTEAFF	TGTGCCAGTAGTATAGCCCCCCCGGACACTGAAGCTTTCTTT	NA	NA	TRBV19	TRBJ1-1
CAWSGEKLFF	TGTGCCTGGAGTGGCGAAAAACTGTTTTTT	NA	NA	TRBV30	TRBJ1-4
CASSDDRGSSGANVLTF	TGTGCCAGCAGCGATGACAGGGGTTCCTCTGGGGCCAACGTCCTGACTTTC	NA	TRBD1	TRBV2	TRBJ2-6
CASSQGQAVYGYTF	TGCGCCAGCAGCCAAGGGCAGGCCGTCTATGGCTACACCTTC	NA	NA	TRBV4-3	TRBJ1-2
CASSASGTATYEQYF	TGTGCCAGCAGCGCCTCCGGGACAGCAACCTACGAGCAGTACTTC	NA	TRBD1	TRBV13	TRBJ2-7
CAIRDEQETQYF	TGTGCCATCAGAGACGAACAAGAGACCCAGTACTTC	NA	NA	TRBV10-3	TRBJ2-5
CASSIGAEETQYF	TGTGCCAGCAGTATAGGTGCAGAAGAGACCCAGTACTTC	NA	NA	TRBV28	TRBJ2-5
CASSPWKGYEQYF	TGCGCCAGCAGCCCGTGGAAGGGCTACGAGCAGTACTTC	NA	NA	TRBV4-3	TRBJ2-7
CASSQEGSYEQYF	TGCGCCAGCAGCCAGGAAGGGAGCTACGAGCAGTACTTC	NA	NA	TRBV4-3	TRBJ2-7
CASSLRGENIEAFF	TGCGCCAGCAGCTTGAGGGGGGAGAACATTGAAGCTTTCTTT	NA	NA	TRBV5-1	TRBJ1-1
CASSYVGGQETQYF	TGTGCCAGCAGTTACGTGGGGGGGCAAGAGACCCAGTACTTC	NA	TRBD2	TRBV6-5	TRBJ2-5
CASSVLEGTEAFF	TGTGCCAGCAGCGTACTGGAGGGTACTGAAGCTTTCTTT	NA	NA	TRBV9	TRBJ1-1
CASRRGDRFEQYF	TGTGCCAGCAGGAGGGGGGACAGATTTGAGCAGTACTTC	NA	NA	TRBV2	TRBJ2-7
CASSIQGPNYEQYF	TGTGCCAGCAGTATACAGGGGCCGAACTACGAGCAGTACTTC	NA	TRBD1	TRBV27	TRBJ2-7
CASSLTGGPEWQFF	TGTGCCAGCAGTTTGACGGGGGGCCCGGAGTGGCAGTTCTTC	NA	NA	TRBV28	TRBJ2-1
CASSLVFGYGYTF	TGTGCCAGCAGCTTAGTTTTTGGCTATGGCTACACCTTC	NA	NA	TRBV7-9	TRBJ1-2
CASSYEGASTDTQYF	TGTGCCAGCAGCTACGAGGGGGCTAGCACAGATACGCAGTATTTT	NA	TRBD1	TRBV9	TRBJ2-3
CASSLDSWLAGGADTQYF	TGTGCCAGCTCACTCGACAGCTGGCTAGCGGGAGGTGCAGATACGCAGTATTTT	NA	TRBD2	TRBV18	TRBJ2-3
CASSALTEGRGYEQYF	TGTGCCAGCAGCGCGCTCACAGAGGGGAGGGGCTACGAGCAGTACTTC	NA	TRBD2	TRBV25-1	TRBJ2-7
CASSSWVAGGQADEQFF	TGTGCCAGCAGCTCATGGGTAGCGGGAGGCCAAGCCGATGAGCAGTTCTTC	NA	TRBD2	TRBV13	TRBJ2-1
CAWSVGQSGNTIYF	TGTGCCTGGAGTGTAGGGCAGTCTGGAAACACCATATATTTT	NA	NA	TRBV30	TRBJ1-3
CASSYGGFRETQYF	TGTGCCAGCAGTTACGGTGGATTTAGGGAGACCCAGTACTTC	NA	NA	TRBV6-5	TRBJ2-5
CSVEKGLGGELFF	TGCAGCGTTGAAAAGGGGCTCGGCGGGGAGCTGTTTTTT	once	NA	TRBV29-1	TRBJ2-2
CASEGGTNEKLFF	TGTGCCAGCGAGGGGGGAACTAATGAAAAACTGTTTTTT	NA	NA	TRBV2	TRBJ1-4
CASSPLPLAGASYEQYF	TGTGCCAGCAGTCCCCTCCCACTAGCGGGAGCATCCTACGAGCAGTACTTC	NA	TRBD2	TRBV27	TRBJ2-7
CAWRTGTQGGNTIYF	TGTGCCTGGCGGACCGGGACTCAGGGTGGAAACACCATATATTTT	NA	NA	TRBV30	TRBJ1-3
CASRPYGNTEAFF	TGTGCCAGCAGACCCTACGGGAACACTGAAGCTTTCTTT	NA	NA	TRBV6-5	TRBJ1-1
CASSEDITMGYEQYF	TGTGCCAGCAGTGAAGACATTACTATGGGGTACGAGCAGTACTTC	NA	NA	TRBV6-1	TRBJ2-7
CASTQTGSHNEQFF	TGTGCCAGCACCCAGACAGGATCCCACAATGAGCAGTTCTTC	NA	NA	TRBV6-5	TRBJ2-1
CASSSDLYNEQFF	TGTGCCAGCAGTTCAGACTTGTACAATGAGCAGTTCTTC	NA	NA	TRBV11-2	TRBJ2-1
CASSLGWGSEAFF	TGTGCCAGCAGCTTGGGATGGGGCTCTGAAGCTTTCTTT	NA	NA	TRBV5-6	TRBJ1-1
CASSIGGGDEGNQPQHF	TGTGCCAGCAGTATCGGTGGGGGGGACGAAGGCAATCAGCCCCAGCATTTT	once	NA	TRBV9	TRBJ1-5
CASSSTGSGNTIYF	TGTGCCAGCAGCTCTACGGGGTCTGGAAACACCATATATTTT	NA	NA	TRBV11-2	TRBJ1-3
CASSFLGGIVNEQFF	TGTGCCAGCAGCTTCCTCGGGGGGATAGTAAATGAGCAGTTCTTC	NA	TRBD2	TRBV5-6	TRBJ2-1
CASSLGAGGDTQYF	TGTGCCAGCAGCTTAGGAGCGGGAGGGGATACGCAGTATTTT	NA	TRBD2	TRBV11-2	TRBJ2-3
CAIGTGKGSPLHF	TGTGCCATCGGGACAGGGAAGGGTTCACCCCTCCACTTT	NA	TRBD1	TRBV10-3	TRBJ1-6
CSVPQGSETEAFF	TGCAGCGTCCCCCAGGGTTCTGAAACTGAAGCTTTCTTT	NA	NA	TRBV29-1	TRBJ1-1
CASSFDGRDEQYF	TGTGCCAGCAGCTTTGACGGGAGAGACGAGCAGTACTTC	NA	NA	TRBV12-1	TRBJ2-7
CASSSGQGRHTEAFF	TGTGCCAGCAGCTCCGGACAGGGGCGCCACACTGAAGCTTTCTTT	NA	TRBD1	TRBV7-9	TRBJ1-1